Below are 32 T cell receptor beta chains sequenced from a single sample in a study of Ad26.COV2.S vaccination and SARS-CoV-2 variants. Treatment in this sample: some 20 received Ad26.COV2.S at low or high dose, single or two shots; about 5 received placebo; per-sample allocation not given. Specimens were obtained on day 63 following the first vaccine or placebo injection. Measured with immunoSEQ multiplex PCR; TCRdb has only the in-frame clones, and not every one. The sample holds over 350,000 clones; 70% to 90% are singletons and the top ten take approximately 3.7%. Sequenced here: peripheral blood, sampled in a trial of Ad26.COV2.S vaccine versus placebo. The origin of the receptors is a person between 18 and 59 years old who received the Ad26.COV2.S COVID-19 vaccine or a placebo.

The chain uses TRBV6-2 or TRBV6-3 and TRBJ1-5; tentatively, D is TRBD1 (5 bases). Germline lookup yields CDR1 MNHEY and CDR2 SVGEGT. The CDR3 is 16 residues long. Trimming cost V 6 bases and J 4 bases, with 19 bases left between them. For the CDR3, the DNA is TGTGCCAGCAGCCTCGACAGCACCGACCCTAATCAGCCCCAGCATTTT. This sequence encodes CASSLDSTDPNQPQHF.

This chain connects TRBV4-3 to TRBJ1-4, with D uncertain. From germline, CDR1 is LGHNA and CDR2 YSLEER. This CDR3 contains 16 residues. Trimming stripped 4 bases from V and 5 bases from J, with 17 bases between. The CDR3: CASSPRDRVPNEKLFF. The CDR3 bases are TGCGCCAGCAGCCCTCGTGATCGAGTCCCAAATGAAAAACTGTTTTTT.

The chain is built from TRBV11-2 and TRBJ1-2; 7 bases fit TRBD1. The CDR3 has 15 residues. Trimming took 5 bases from V and 1 from J; bases not matched to a gene: 7. The germline V gene encodes CDR1 SGHAT and CDR2 FQNNGV. CDR3 nucleotide sequence: TGTGCCAGCAGCCCTGACAGGGCCCGTAACTATGGCTACACCTTC. As protein: CASSPDRARNYGYTF.

This chain connects TRBV7-9 to TRBJ2-7; D unresolved. Per the germline V gene, CDR1 is SEHNR and CDR2 is FQNEAQ (reference sequence). The CDR3 has 14 residues. V lost 7 bases to trimming and J lost 0 bases, with 13 bases between them. CDR3 DNA: TGTGCCAGCACCAATTCCCAGAGCTCCTACGAGCAGTACTTC. Translating gives CASTNSQSSYEQYF.

The chain has TRBV9 and TRBJ2-7; D unresolved. There are 12 residues in the CDR3. Trimming stripped 0 bases from V and 4 bases from J, with 5 bases between. Germline V gene lookup returns CDR1 SGDLS and CDR2 YYNGEE. This chain's CDR3 is CASSVDGYEQYF. The CDR3 DNA is TGTGCCAGCAGCGTAGACGGGTACGAGCAGTACTTC.

The chain uses TRBV7-9 and TRBJ1-1; D is undetermined. This CDR3 contains 14 residues. Trimming cost V 4 bases and J 1 base, with 10 bases left between them. From germline, CDR1 is SEHNR and CDR2 FQNEAQ (reference sequence). CDR3 protein: CASSSGGGNTEAFF. The CDR3 nucleotides read TGTGCCAGCAGCTCCGGAGGAGGGAACACTGAAGCTTTCTTT.

This clone occurred a few times. The genes are TRBV5-1 and TRBJ1-2, with D perhaps TRBD1 (5 bases). The germline V gene has CDR1 SGHRS and CDR2 YFSETQ. This CDR3 comprises 14 residues. The ends were cut back, 4 bases at V and 8 bases at J, with 18 bases in the middle. The CDR3 loop reads CASSPERGGTGYTF. The DNA of the CDR3 is TGCGCCAGCAGCCCCGAGAGGGGTGGGACCGGCTACACCTTC. Based on the CDR3 plus reference TRBV5-1 and TRBJ1-2, the full variable domain is KAGVTQTPRYLIKTRGQQVTLSCSPISGHRSVSWYQQTPGQGLQFLFEYFSETQRNKGNFPGRFSGRQFSNSRSEMNVSTLELGDSALYLCASSPERGGTGYTFGSGTRLTVV.

This clone was observed once. The chain links TRBV27 to TRBJ2-5; TRBD1 aligns across 8 bases. The CDR3 consists of 16 residues. The germline V gene encodes CDR1 MNHEY and CDR2 SMNVEV (reference sequence). V shed 6 bases, J shed 4 bases, and the junction held 13 bases outside the gene matches. The CDR3 nucleotides are TGTGCCAGCAGCCTAGGACAGGGCCACCTTGGAGAGACCCAGTACTTC. Its protein product is CASSLGQGHLGETQYF.

This chain connects TRBV30 to TRBJ1-6; 9 bases map to TRBD1. The CDR3 spans 14 residues. CDR1 is GTSNPN and CDR2 is SVGIG in the germline V gene (reference sequence). The ends lost 2 bases at V and 7 bases at J; junction bases unmatched: 3. CDR3: CAWSFGTGNSPLHF. DNA for the CDR3: TGTGCCTGGAGTTTTGGGACAGGGAATTCACCCCTCCACTTT.

This clone was recorded a few times. This chain connects TRBV5-1 to TRBJ1-1; D is unresolved. Looked up from germline, CDR1 is SGHRS and CDR2 is YFSETQ. The CDR3 length is 11 residues. The V gene lost 0 bases and the J gene lost 9 bases, with 6 bases spanning the gap. The CDR3 DNA sequence: TGCGCCAGCAGCTTGGGTTCTCAAGCTTTCTTT. Protein sequence: CASSLGSQAFF.

This chain's CDR3 is CASSSNREERGSTEAFF. The CDR3 DNA follows: TGTGCCAGCAGTTCGAACAGGGAGGAACGAGGGTCCACTGAAGCTTTCTTT. The V gene is TRBV27, the J gene TRBJ1-1; perhaps TRBD1 as D (6 bases). V lost 4 bases and J 4 bases, leaving 22 bases between the germline ends. Germline-derived CDR1 and CDR2 are MNHEY and SMNVEV (reference sequence). The CDR3 spans 17 residues.

The rearrangement links TRBV6-6 to TRBJ2-7, with D uncertain. In germline, CDR1 is MNHNY, CDR2 SVGAGI (reference sequence). The CDR3 has 15 residues. Trimming shortened V by 0 bases and J by 0 bases, and 9 bases separated the two germline ends. The CDR3 DNA reads as TGTGCCAGCAGTTACTCGGGCGTAGACTCCTACGAGCAGTACTTC. Translating gives CASSYSGVDSYEQYF.

The chain couples TRBV10-3 to TRBJ1-6, with a possible D match to TRBD1 (5 bases). Germline V gene data show CDR1 as ENHRY and CDR2 as SYGVKD. The V gene lost 2 bases and the J gene lost 7 bases, with 15 bases spanning the gap. This CDR3 has 16 residues. DNA of the CDR3: TGTGCCATCAGTGAGAAGGGACCTGGAGCCAATTCACCCCTCCACTTT. It encodes CAISEKGPGANSPLHF.

The chain joins TRBV12-5 to TRBJ2-5; TRBD1 matches 8 bases. Germline V gene sequence: CDR1 LGHNT, CDR2 FRNRAP. V trimming: 9 bases; J trimming: 1 base; junction bases outside the gene matches: 10. The CDR3 has 15 amino acids. Here the CDR3 reads CASSGQGLTQETQYF. CDR3 nucleotides: TGTGCTAGCTCCGGACAGGGCCTAACCCAAGAGACCCAGTACTTC.

The V gene is TRBV11-2, the J gene TRBJ2-7; D perhaps matches TRBD1 (6 bases). The CDR3 has 17 residues. Trimming took 5 bases from V and 0 from J, leaving 20 bases between them. Germline V CDR1 and CDR2: SGHAT, FQNNGV. The CDR3 nucleotides read TGTGCCAGCAGCCCCCAAACCAGGGGAGAAAGCTCCTACGAGCAGTACTTC. Amino acid sequence: CASSPQTRGESSYEQYF.

This chain links TRBV9 with TRBJ1-1, with D possibly being TRBD1 (5 bases). Deletions cut 3 bases from V and 8 bases from J, with 20 bases between. Germline V gene data show CDR1 as SGDLS and CDR2 as YYNGEE. The CDR3 consists of 15 residues. CDR3 bases: TGTGCCAGCAGCGGACTCACAGGACTGGAGTCCGAAGCTTTCTTT. Translated: CASSGLTGLESEAFF.

V usage is TRBV10-3 and J usage is TRBJ2-5, with no clear D. CDR1 and CDR2 from the germline V gene are ENHRY and SYGVKD. The CDR3 extends over 11 amino acids. The V and J ends lost 6 bases and 9 bases respectively, with 11 bases between them. Here the CDR3 reads CAIRDNGAQYF. CDR3 DNA sequence: TGTGCCATCAGGGATAATGGTGCCCAGTACTTC.

The chain combines TRBV7-9 with TRBJ1-1, with 7 bases that match TRBD1. Germline CDR1 SEHNR, CDR2 FQNEAQ (reference sequence). CDR3 length: 13 residues. V shed 11 bases and J 3 bases; nucleotides not matched to a gene: 9. CDR3 sequence: CAGVDRDDTEAFF. CDR3 sequence (DNA): TGTGCCGGGGTAGACAGGGATGACACTGAAGCTTTCTTT.

The chain couples TRBV25-1 to TRBJ2-7; D is perhaps TRBD1 (6 bases). V was shortened by 1 base and J by 7 bases, with 14 bases between the two germline ends. The CDR3 has 14 residues. Germline V CDR1 and CDR2: MGHDK, SYGVNS. The CDR3 here is CASSELGQPGEQYF. CDR3 DNA sequence: TGTGCCAGCAGTGAATTGGGACAACCCGGGGAGCAGTACTTC.

The V gene is TRBV5-5, the J gene TRBJ1-1; 10 positions agree with TRBD1. Germline CDR1 reads SGHKS; CDR2 reads YYEKEE (reference sequence). The CDR3 extends over 13 amino acids. V was clipped by 5 bases and J by 8 bases; unmatched bases: 6. In DNA form, the CDR3 reads TGTGCCAGCAGTAAGACAGGGGGCGAGGAAGCTTTCTTT. Protein: CASSKTGGEEAFF.

The CDR3: CASSLGLAPAKKYNEQFF. In DNA form, the CDR3 reads TGTGCCAGCAGCTTAGGGCTAGCGCCCGCGAAAAAGTACAATGAGCAGTTCTTC. The chain is built from TRBV7-9 and TRBJ2-1; D perhaps matches TRBD2 (6 bases). The CDR3 loop spans 18 amino acids. Trimming took 1 base from V and 4 from J, leaving 20 bases between them. Germline values: CDR1 SEHNR, CDR2 FQNEAQ (reference sequence).

This clone was seen only once. The chain uses TRBV27 and TRBJ1-2; no clear D. V lost 0 bases to trimming and J lost 9 bases, with 11 bases between them. Per germline, CDR1 MNHEY and CDR2 SMNVEV (reference sequence). The CDR3 covers 13 residues. The chain's CDR3 is CASSLSRASRYTF. CDR3 sequence (DNA): TGTGCCAGCAGTTTATCAAGGGCCTCCCGCTACACCTTC.

V usage is TRBV7-9 and J usage is TRBJ2-2; 8 nucleotides match TRBD2. The CDR3 sequence is 16 residues long. Trimming cost V 4 bases and J 7 bases; bases outside gene matches: 11. CDR1 and CDR2 (germline): SEHNR, FQNEAQ (reference sequence). DNA for the CDR3: TGTGCCAGCAGCTATCCCCGGGGGGGCCTGAGCGGGGAGCTGTTTTTT. Translated: CASSYPRGGLSGELFF.

This chain joins TRBV7-9 and TRBJ1-3; D is perhaps TRBD1 (5 bases). Trimming shortened V by 0 bases and J by 1 base, and 7 bases separated the two germline ends. This CDR3 contains 15 residues. CDR1 is SEHNR and CDR2 is FQNEAQ in the germline V gene (reference sequence). The CDR3 sequence: CASSLAGGSGNTIYF. CDR3 nucleotide sequence: TGTGCCAGCAGCTTAGCGGGGGGATCTGGAAACACCATATATTTT.

The V and J genes are TRBV5-1 and TRBJ2-5, with D hard to call. This CDR3 has 11 amino acids. Germline V CDR1 and CDR2: SGHRS, YFSETQ. V was clipped by 1 base and J by 5 bases, with 3 bases between them. The CDR3 coding sequence is TGCGCCAGCAGCTTGTACGAGACCCAGTACTTC. This sequence encodes CASSLYETQYF.

The chain is built from TRBV6-2 or TRBV6-3 and TRBJ1-4; D remains unclear. Germline V gene lookup returns CDR1 MNHEY and CDR2 SVGEGT. V gave up 1 base and J gave up 0 bases, with 9 bases separating them. The CDR3 length is 16 residues. The CDR3 protein is CASSYLHLATNEKLFF. CDR3 DNA: TGTGCCAGCAGTTACTTGCACTTGGCAACTAATGAAAAACTGTTTTTT.

V and J are TRBV19 and TRBJ1-2; the match to TRBD1 covers 7 bases. The CDR3 consists of 11 residues. The V and J ends lost 5 bases and 13 bases, in that order; junction bases with no gene match: 7. CDR1 LNHDA and CDR2 SQIVND come from the germline V gene (reference sequence). In DNA, the CDR3 is TGTGCCAGTAGTGAAGGGGGCGCTTTCACCTTC. This encodes CASSEGGAFTF.

The rearrangement joins TRBV6-4 to TRBJ1-1, with a possible D match to TRBD1 (5 bases). The CDR3 sequence is 13 residues long. Trimming removed 0 bases from V and 10 bases from J, with 12 bases in between. The germline CDR1 and CDR2 sequences are MRHNA and SNTAGT. In DNA, the CDR3 is TGTGCCAGCAGTGACTCTGCTCAGGGCGTAGCTTTCTTT. This sequence encodes CASSDSAQGVAFF.

The chain has TRBV18 and TRBJ2-7; D is ambiguous. The CDR3 covers 13 residues. V lost 3 bases, J lost 3 bases, and 9 bases lay in between. Germline V gives CDR1 KGHSH, CDR2 LQKENI. The CDR3 spells CASSPTDRYEQYF. CDR3 DNA sequence: TGTGCCAGCTCACCCACAGATCGCTACGAGCAGTACTTC.

The chain is built from TRBV2 and TRBJ1-1, with TRBD1 as a possible D gene (6 bases). The CDR3 sequence is 13 residues long. Germline V lookup: CDR1 SNHLY, CDR2 FYNNEI. The V end lost 8 bases, the J end lost 0 bases, and 10 bases lay between the germline ends. CDR3 protein: CASGAGVNTEAFF. The CDR3 bases are TGTGCCAGCGGGGCAGGGGTGAACACTGAAGCTTTCTTT.

The chain has TRBV27 and TRBJ1-5; maybe TRBD1 (6 bases). The V and J ends lost 6 bases and 7 bases respectively, with 19 bases between them. Germline V gives CDR1 MNHEY, CDR2 SMNVEV (reference sequence). This CDR3 is built from 15 residues. The CDR3 protein is CASSRTDPHGQPQHF. The CDR3 nucleotides read TGTGCCAGCAGCCGGACAGACCCCCACGGGCAGCCCCAGCATTTT.

The rearrangement links TRBV15 to TRBJ1-1; no clear D. V was cut by 0 bases and J by 8 bases, with 10 bases left in between. The CDR3 is 13 residues long. CDR1 LNHNV and CDR2 YYDKDF come from the germline V gene (reference sequence). DNA for the CDR3: TGTGCCACCAGCAGAGATACGAGGGCCGAAGCTTTCTTT. Translation gives CATSRDTRAEAFF.